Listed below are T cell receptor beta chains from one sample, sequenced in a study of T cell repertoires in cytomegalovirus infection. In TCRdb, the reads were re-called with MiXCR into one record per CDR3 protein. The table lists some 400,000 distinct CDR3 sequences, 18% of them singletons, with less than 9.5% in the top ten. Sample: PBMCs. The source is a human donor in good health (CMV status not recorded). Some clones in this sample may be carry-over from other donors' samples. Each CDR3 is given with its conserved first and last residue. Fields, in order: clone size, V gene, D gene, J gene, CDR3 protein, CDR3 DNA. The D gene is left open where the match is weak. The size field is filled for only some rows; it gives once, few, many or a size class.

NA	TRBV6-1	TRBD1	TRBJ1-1	CASSGGWEAFF	TGTGCCAGCTCAGGGGGTTGGGAAGCTTTCTTT
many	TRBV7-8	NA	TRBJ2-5	CASRQDTTNGAQYF	TGTGCCAGCAGACAGGACACCACGAATGGTGCCCAGTACTTC
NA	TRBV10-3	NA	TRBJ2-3	CAISTRTGVPDTQYF	TGTGCCATCAGCACCCGGACTGGGGTCCCAGATACGCAGTATTTT
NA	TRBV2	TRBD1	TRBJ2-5	CASGGTGGLGETQYF	TGTGCCAGCGGAGGGACAGGGGGTTTAGGAGAGACCCAGTACTTC
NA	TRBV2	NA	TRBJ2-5	CASGGTGSRETQYF	TGTGCCAGCGGGGGGACCGGGTCTCGGGAGACCCAGTACTTC
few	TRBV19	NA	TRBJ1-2	CASSPDGGLGYTF	TGTGCCAGTAGTCCCGACGGGGGGCTTGGCTACACCTTC
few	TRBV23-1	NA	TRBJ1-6	CASSARPCSYNSPLHF	TGCGCCAGCAGTGCCCGACCCTGCTCCTATAATTCACCCCTCCACTTT
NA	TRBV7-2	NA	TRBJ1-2	CASSYARQSSYTF	TGTGCCAGCAGCTACGCGCGACAGTCGAGCTACACCTTC
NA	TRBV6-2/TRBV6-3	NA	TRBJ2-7	CASSYYSVYEQYF	TGTGCCAGCAGTTACTACTCTGTCTACGAGCAGTACTTC
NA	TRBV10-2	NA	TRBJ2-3	CASKQADTQYF	TGCGCCAGCAAGCAGGCAGATACGCAGTATTTT
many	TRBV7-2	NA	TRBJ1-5	CASSLPGLQPQHF	TGTGCCAGCAGCTTACCCGGGCTTCAGCCCCAGCATTTT
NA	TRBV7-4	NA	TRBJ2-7	CASSSSKGTYEQYF	TGTGCCAGCAGCTCGTCTAAAGGAACCTACGAGCAGTACTTC
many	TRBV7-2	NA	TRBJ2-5	CASSLQGTQETQYF	TGTGCCAGCAGCTTACAGGGGACCCAAGAGACCCAGTACTTC
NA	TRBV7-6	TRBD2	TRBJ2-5	CASSPRASGRETQYF	TGTGCCAGCAGCCCGAGGGCTAGCGGGAGAGAGACCCAGTACTTC
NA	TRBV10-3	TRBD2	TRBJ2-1	CANAGGPYNEQFF	TGTGCCAACGCGGGGGGGCCTTACAATGAGCAGTTCTTC
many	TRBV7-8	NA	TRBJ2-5	CASSGAVLYQETQYF	TGTGCCAGCAGTGGGGCAGTTCTGTACCAAGAGACCCAGTACTTC
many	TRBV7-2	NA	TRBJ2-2	CASSRLGRDTGELFF	TGTGCCAGCAGCCGCCTGGGGAGAGACACCGGGGAGCTGTTTTTT
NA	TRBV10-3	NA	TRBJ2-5	CAISESRSKETQYF	TGTGCCATCAGTGAGTCGCGGTCAAAAGAGACCCAGTACTTC
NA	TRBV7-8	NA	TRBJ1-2	CASSDGTATNYGYTF	TGTGCCAGCAGCGACGGGACCGCTACTAACTATGGCTACACCTTC
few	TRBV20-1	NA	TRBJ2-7	CTLVKGDEQYF	TGCACCCTCGTCAAGGGGGACGAGCAGTACTTC